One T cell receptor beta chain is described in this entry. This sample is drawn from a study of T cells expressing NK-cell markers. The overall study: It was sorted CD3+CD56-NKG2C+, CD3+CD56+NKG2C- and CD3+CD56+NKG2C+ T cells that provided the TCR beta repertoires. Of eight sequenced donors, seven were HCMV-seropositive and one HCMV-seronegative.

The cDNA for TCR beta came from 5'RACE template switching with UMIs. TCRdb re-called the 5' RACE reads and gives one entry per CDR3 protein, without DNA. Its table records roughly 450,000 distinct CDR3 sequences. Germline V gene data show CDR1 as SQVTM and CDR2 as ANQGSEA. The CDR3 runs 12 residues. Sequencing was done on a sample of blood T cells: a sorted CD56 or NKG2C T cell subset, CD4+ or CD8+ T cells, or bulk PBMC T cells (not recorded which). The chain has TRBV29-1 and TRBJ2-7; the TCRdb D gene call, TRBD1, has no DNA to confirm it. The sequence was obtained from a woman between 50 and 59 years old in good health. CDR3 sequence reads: CSSMTGNAEHYF.